Listed here are 10 T cell receptor beta chains from one sample, sequenced in a study of technical replicates of blood from several donors. The method was immunoSEQ multiplex PCR; TCRdb's version includes in-frame clones alone and lacks a portion of them. Among about 81,000 clones listed, around 96% were seen once. Sequenced input: T cells isolated from PBMCs. The receptor set was obtained from a human donor in good health.

The chain is built from TRBV28 and TRBJ2-2; TRBD1 matches 7 bases. Losses at the gene ends were 3 bases for V and 6 bases for J; bases not matched to a gene: 4. The CDR3 has 14 amino acids. Germline lookup yields CDR1 MDHEN and CDR2 SYDVKM. The CDR3 here is CASSFFQGAGELFF. CDR3 DNA: TGTGCCAGCAGTTTCTTCCAGGGGGCCGGGGAGCTGTTTTTT.

The J gene is TRBJ2-3, the V gene TRBV19; no clear D gene. Trimming shortened V by 1 base and J by 5 bases, and 16 bases separated the two germline ends. Germline V gene data show CDR1 as LNHDA and CDR2 as SQIVND (reference sequence). The CDR3 is 16 residues long. CDR3 in DNA: TGTGCCAGTAGTATAGGGGTAGCCTCGAGAGTAGATACGCAGTATTTT. It encodes CASSIGVASRVDTQYF. The full variable domain, its missing parts supplied by reference TRBV19 and TRBJ2-3, is DGGITQSPKYLFRKEGQNVTLSCEQNLNHDAMYWYRQDPGQGLRLIYYSQIVNDFQKGDIAEGYSVSREKKESFPLTVTSAQKNPTAFYLCASSIGVASRVDTQYFGPGTRLTVL.

The J gene is TRBJ1-5, the V gene TRBV7-2, with TRBD1 as a possible D gene (6 bases). V was pared by 2 bases and J by 7 bases, with 12 bases between. The germline V gene has CDR1 SGHTA and CDR2 FQGNSA. The CDR3 sequence is 14 residues long. In DNA form, the CDR3 reads TGTGCCAGCAGCTTACCAGGGGTAATGCAGCCCCAGCATTTT. Protein: CASSLPGVMQPQHF.

This clone has a single count. The chain has TRBV28 and TRBJ1-5; D perhaps matches TRBD1 (6 bases). With 5 bases removed from V and 10 bases from J, the gap between germline ends came to 18 bases. The CDR3 contains 14 residues. Germline CDR1 is MDHEN and CDR2 is SYDVKM. The CDR3 loop reads CASSLGQSSGPQHF. The CDR3 nucleotides are TGTGCCAGCAGTCTAGGACAGTCCTCCGGACCCCAGCATTTT.

This chain joins TRBV29-1 and TRBJ1-4; D may be TRBD1 (6 bases). The CDR3 contains 15 residues. V shed 5 bases and J shed 0 bases, with 13 bases lying between them. Germline values: CDR1 SQVTM, CDR2 ANQGSEA. This chain's CDR3 is CSVSGTYPTNEKLFF. CDR3 nucleotide sequence: TGCAGCGTTTCCGGGACATACCCAACTAATGAAAAACTGTTTTTT.

V is TRBV28 and J is TRBJ1-3, with D perhaps matching TRBD1 (5 bases). V was pared by 3 bases and J by 0 bases, with 12 bases between. The germline V gene has CDR1 MDHEN and CDR2 SYDVKM. The CDR3 is 16 amino acids. The chain's CDR3 is CASSFSRVYSGNTIYF. CDR3 nucleotides: TGTGCCAGCAGTTTCTCCAGGGTTTACTCTGGAAACACCATATATTTT. Full variable domain (missing parts from reference TRBV28 and TRBJ1-3): DVKVTQSSRYLVKRTGEKVFLECVQDMDHENMFWYRQDPGLGLRLIYFSYDVKMKEKGDIPEGYSVSREKKERFSLILESASTNQTSMYLCASSFSRVYSGNTIYFGEGSWLTVV.

This clone has a handful of counts. The chain employs TRBV7-9 and TRBJ2-7; D is unresolved. There are 12 residues in the CDR3. Trimming left V 5 bases short and J 3 bases short, with 8 bases between. In germline, CDR1 is SEHNR, CDR2 FQNEAQ (reference sequence). The CDR3 nucleotides are TGTGCCAGCAGCACCCACAGCTACGAGCAGTACTTC. Its protein is CASSTHSYEQYF.

The rearrangement uses TRBV29-1 and TRBJ1-2; D unresolved. This CDR3 contains 14 residues. V dropped 0 bases and J dropped 4 bases, with 12 bases sitting between them. The germline V gene has CDR1 SQVTM and CDR2 ANQGSEA. The CDR3 DNA reads TGCAGCGTTGAAGATATGTGGGCAGCCTATGGCTACACCTTC. Translating it yields CSVEDMWAAYGYTF.

The V gene is TRBV6-5, the J gene TRBJ2-1; tentatively, D is TRBD1 (6 bases). The length of the CDR3 is 13 residues. Germline values: CDR1 MNHEY, CDR2 SVGAGI. Between the trimmed V and J ends, which lost 5 bases and 8 bases, there was a span of 13 bases. The CDR3 spells CASSNQGYDEQFF. DNA of the CDR3: TGTGCCAGCAGTAATCAGGGGTATGATGAGCAGTTCTTC.

This clone has a handful of counts. This chain links TRBV7-9 with TRBJ1-1; D remains ambiguous. Germline V gene sequence: CDR1 SEHNR, CDR2 FQNEAQ (reference sequence). The V and J ends lost 2 bases and 0 bases respectively, with 13 bases between them. The CDR3 runs 16 residues. The CDR3 reads CASSLMGSYMNTEAFF. The CDR3 nucleotides are TGTGCCAGCAGCTTAATGGGGAGTTACATGAACACTGAAGCTTTCTTT.